This TCR beta chain was sequenced in a study of blood T cell repertoires in COVID-19. Study-wide context: The samples span acute and convalescent COVID-19 from the United States, Italy and Spain. Nucleic acid was either cDNA or gDNA, and it came from T cells, B-cell-depleted T cells, or PBMCs.

CDR1 is MGHDK and CDR2 is SYGVNS in the germline V gene. This CDR3 contains 12 residues. The ends were cut back, 5 bases at V and 5 bases at J, with 8 bases in the middle. In the original analysis: It was from reference gene primer amplification that nucleated cell counts were estimated. Sequenced by immunoSEQ multiplex PCR; TCRdb stores in-frame clones only, minus some. V and J calls and clone size are those listed in that table; D and trimming were worked out from the DNA. The data hold fewer than 250,000 clones, with roughly 90% observed a single time. V is TRBV25-1 and J is TRBJ2-3; D might be TRBD2 (5 bases). Sequenced sample: peripheral blood. This receptor was obtained from a man between 65 and 79 years old with acute or convalescent COVID-19. The CDR3 nucleotides read TGTGCCAGCAGTCTGGGAGAAGATACGCAGTATTTT. Amino acids: CASSLGEDTQYF.